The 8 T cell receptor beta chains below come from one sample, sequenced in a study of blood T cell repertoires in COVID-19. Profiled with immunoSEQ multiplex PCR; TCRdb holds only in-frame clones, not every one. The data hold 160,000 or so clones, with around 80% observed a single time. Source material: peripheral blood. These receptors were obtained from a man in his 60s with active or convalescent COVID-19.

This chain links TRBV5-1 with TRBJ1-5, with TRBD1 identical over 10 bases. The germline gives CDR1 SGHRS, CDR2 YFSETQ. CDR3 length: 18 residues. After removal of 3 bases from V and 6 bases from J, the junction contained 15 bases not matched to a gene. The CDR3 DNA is TGCGCCAGCAGCTGGGGTGGGGGCGCGGGACAGGGGACTCAGCCCCAGCATTTT. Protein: CASSWGGGAGQGTQPQHF.

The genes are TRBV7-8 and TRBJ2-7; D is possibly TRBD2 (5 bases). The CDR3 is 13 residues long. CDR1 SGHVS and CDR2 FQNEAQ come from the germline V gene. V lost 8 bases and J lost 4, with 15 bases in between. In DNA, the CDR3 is TGTGCCAGCGGCCCTGGAAGCGGTTACGAGCAGTACTTC. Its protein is CASGPGSGYEQYF. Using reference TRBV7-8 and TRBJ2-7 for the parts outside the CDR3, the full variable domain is GAGVSQSPRYKVAKRGQDVALRCDPISGHVSLFWYQQALGQGPEFLTYFQNEAQLDKSGLPSDRFFAERPEGSVSTLKIQRTQQEDSAVYLCASGPGSGYEQYFGPGTRLTVT.

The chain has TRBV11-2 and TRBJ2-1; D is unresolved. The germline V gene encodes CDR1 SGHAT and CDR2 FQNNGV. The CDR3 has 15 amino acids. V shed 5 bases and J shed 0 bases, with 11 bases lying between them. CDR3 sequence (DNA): TGTGCCAGCAGCCGTCTCGGTCCCTCCTACAATGAGCAGTTCTTC. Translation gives CASSRLGPSYNEQFF.

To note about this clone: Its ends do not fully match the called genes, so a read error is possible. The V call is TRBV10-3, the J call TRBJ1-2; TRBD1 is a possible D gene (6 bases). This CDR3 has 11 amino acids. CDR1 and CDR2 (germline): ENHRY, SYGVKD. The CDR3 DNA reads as TGCGTTACGTCAGGGGACTATGGCTACACCTTC. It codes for CVTSGDYGYTF.

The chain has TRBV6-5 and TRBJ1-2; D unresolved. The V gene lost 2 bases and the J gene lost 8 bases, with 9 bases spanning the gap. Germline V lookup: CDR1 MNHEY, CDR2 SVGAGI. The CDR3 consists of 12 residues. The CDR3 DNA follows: TGTGCCAGCAGTTACGGAGGGAGCGGCTACACCTTC. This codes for CASSYGGSGYTF.

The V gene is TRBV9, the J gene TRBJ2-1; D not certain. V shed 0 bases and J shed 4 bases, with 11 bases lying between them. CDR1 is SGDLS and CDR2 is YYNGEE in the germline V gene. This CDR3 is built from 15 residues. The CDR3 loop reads CASSVGQTEYNEQFF. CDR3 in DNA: TGTGCCAGCAGCGTAGGGCAGACTGAGTACAATGAGCAGTTCTTC.

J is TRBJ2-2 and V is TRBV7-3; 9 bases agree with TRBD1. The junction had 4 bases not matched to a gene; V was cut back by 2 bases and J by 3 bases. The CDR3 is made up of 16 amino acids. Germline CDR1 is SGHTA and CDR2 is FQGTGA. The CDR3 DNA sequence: TGTGCCAGCAGCTTACCCACAGGGGGCTACACCGGGGAGCTGTTTTTT. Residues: CASSLPTGGYTGELFF.

The DNA of the CDR3 is TGTGCCAGCAGCTTCGTTACTAACTATGGCTACACCTTC. It translates to CASSFVTNYGYTF. This chain connects TRBV5-6 to TRBJ1-2; D remains ambiguous. The CDR3 is 13 residues long. Per the germline V gene, CDR1 is SGHDT and CDR2 is YYEEEE. V gave up 2 bases and J gave up 0 bases, with 5 bases separating them.